The rows below give T cell receptor beta chains drawn from one sample of a study of blood T cell repertoires in COVID-19. TCRdb's table, derived via immunoSEQ multiplex PCR, lists solely in-frame clones and lacks some. Among fewer than 200,000 clones listed, roughly 84% were seen once. Sequenced input: peripheral blood. The origin of the receptors is a woman of 80 years or more with acute or convalescent COVID-19. The CDR3 runs from the conserved cysteine through the conserved F or W. The D gene is left open where the match is weak. Clone size is not always given. Where it is, it says once, few, many or a class for expanded clones.

d_call j_call v_call clone_size cdr3_nt cdr3_aa
TRBD1 TRBJ2-3 TRBV2 few TGTGCCAGCAGTTTTGGACAGGGACCAGATACGCAGTATTTT CASSFGQGPDTQYF
TRBD1 TRBJ1-4 TRBV15 - TGTGCCACCAGCAGGGGACAGGGGGATAGGAAACTGTTTTTT CATSRGQGDRKLFF
TRBD1 TRBJ1-2 TRBV2 - TGTGCCAGCAGTGAGGGGACAGCCTATTACCTTAACTATGGCTACACCTTC CASSEGTAYYLNYGYTF
- TRBJ2-3 TRBV6-5 - TGTGCCAGCAGTTACTCTCCCAGGGGAACAGATACGCAGTATTTT CASSYSPRGTDTQYF
TRBD1 TRBJ1-5 TRBV19 - TGTGCCAGTCAACCGGGACAGCAACCTAATCAGCCCCAGCATTTT CASQPGQQPNQPQHF
TRBD1 TRBJ2-2 TRBV6-5 once TGTGCCAGCAGTTCGCGACAGGGGCACACCGGGGAGCTGTTTTTT CASSSRQGHTGELFF
- TRBJ1-1 TRBV18 - TGTGCCAGCTCACAAGCGGGGGGTACTGAAGCTTTCTTT CASSQAGGTEAFF
- TRBJ2-7 TRBV6-2/TRBV6-3 once TGTGCCAGCAGTGCCAGGGCCTCCGTCAACGAGCAGTACTTC CASSARASVNEQYF
- TRBJ1-4 TRBV6-2/TRBV6-3 - TGTGCCAGCAGCAAAAGACAACCCGCTGCAACTAATGAAAAACTGTTTTTT CASSKRQPAATNEKLFF
TRBD2 TRBJ2-1 TRBV5-4 - TGTGCCAGCAGCTTGGCCTTAGCGGGGGTGGCCAATGAGCAGTTCTTC CASSLALAGVANEQFF